The entry below gives a single T cell receptor (beta chain) sequence along with its context. Its antigen is undetermined. This specimen comes from a study of human T cells and chemical hapten exposure. Study-wide background: Among samples, TCR yields varied mainly because of small differences in pooled library volume.

From the RACE reads, TCRdb called clonotypes with MiXCR, one entry per CDR3 protein. The sample consists of roughly 49,000 distinct CDR3 sequences, approximately 4.5% of them appearing once. Losses at the gene ends were 6 bases for V and 1 base for J; bases not matched to a gene: 10. Germline CDR1 SEHNR, CDR2 FQNEAQ (reference sequence). CDR3 length equals 17 residues. Sample time point: healthy volunteer bleed at 2 weeks. Extraction of total RNA was performed on unfractionated whole blood. Study conclusions and caveats: TCRs exceeding a frequency of 1 in 1000 stayed unchanged under DPC sensitization.

The chain carries TRBV7-9 and TRBJ2-5; 11 positions agree with TRBD2. The specimen was whole blood. This clonotype was sampled from a female donor in good health. Some clones in this sample may be carry-over from other donors' samples. The CDR3 here is CASSSGKTSGIQETQYF. DNA for the CDR3: TGTGCCAGCAGTTCCGGGAAGACTAGCGGGATCCAAGAGACCCAGTACTTC.